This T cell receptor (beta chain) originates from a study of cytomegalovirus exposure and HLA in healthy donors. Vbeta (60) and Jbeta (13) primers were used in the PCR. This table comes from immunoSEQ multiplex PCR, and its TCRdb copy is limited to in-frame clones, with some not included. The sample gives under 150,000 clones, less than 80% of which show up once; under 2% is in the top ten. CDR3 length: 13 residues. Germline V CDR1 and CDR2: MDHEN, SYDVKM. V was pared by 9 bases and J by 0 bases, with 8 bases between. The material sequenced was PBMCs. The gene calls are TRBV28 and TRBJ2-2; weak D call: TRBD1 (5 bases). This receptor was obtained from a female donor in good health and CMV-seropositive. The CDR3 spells CASQGSNTGELFF. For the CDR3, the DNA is TGTGCCAGTCAGGGTTCGAACACCGGGGAGCTGTTTTTT.